The rows below give T cell receptor beta chains drawn from one sample of a study of OX40 agonist ivuxolimab in advanced cancers. Using immunoSEQ multiplex PCR, the repertoire was profiled, and TCRdb retains in-frame clones only, with some absent. This table holds 25,000 to 40,000 clones, roughly 84% found once. The material sequenced was CD4+ or CD8+ T cells sorted from blood, taken in a trial of the OX40 agonist ivuxolimab. These receptors were taken from an adult with an advanced solid tumor such as melanoma, head and neck, liver or kidney cancer. Both conserved end residues are part of each CDR3.

len	j_gene	v_gene	CDR3aa
12	TRBJ2-3	TRBV27	CASSRPLDTQYF
12	TRBJ2-7	TRBV30	CAWSVREYEQYF
14	TRBJ2-2	TRBV7-8	CASSRLGVTGELFF
13	TRBJ2-3	TRBV27	CASSLAKTDTQYF
18	TRBJ2-1	TRBV29-1	CSVELGLAGGSSYNEQFF
15	TRBJ2-7	TRBV4-1	CASSQDRGIPYEQYF
14	TRBJ1-4	TRBV5-6	CASSLEETNEKLFF
14	TRBJ2-1	TRBV5-4	CASSLTGGINEQFF
15	TRBJ2-1	TRBV5-4	CASSSPGQGYNEQFF
14	TRBJ1-1	TRBV7-9	CASSLEQTNTEAFF
13	TRBJ1-1	TRBV4-2	CASSPYGGTEAFF
12	TRBJ2-2	TRBV28	CASEGVTGELFF
17	TRBJ2-5	TRBV7-9	CASSSKGTGAAQETQYF
15	TRBJ2-7	TRBV28	CASRQQGAGLHEQYF
15	TRBJ2-2	TRBV2	CASVKREAGTGELFF
16	TRBJ1-2	TRBV6-6	CASARGQVGVDYGYTF
13	TRBJ1-1	TRBV27	CASSGPWGTEAFF
15	TRBJ1-1	TRBV4-1	CASSQEPGGGDEAFF
15	TRBJ2-1	TRBV7-3	CASSLGQGLINEQFF
10	TRBJ2-7	TRBV2	CASSVYEQYF
14	TRBJ1-4	TRBV9	CASSSSRDREKLFF
17	TRBJ2-3	TRBV4-1	CASSQHRGSGSTDTQYF
14	TRBJ1-1	TRBV5-1	CASSFRGMNTEAFF
16	TRBJ1-1	TRBV4-3	CASSQEGTGWNTEAFF
14	TRBJ2-4	TRBV29-1	CSVEGWDIQNIQYF
15	TRBJ2-7	TRBV5-1	CASSPSGLAFNEQYF
15	TRBJ2-7	TRBV6-6	CASSYIGTGGVEQYF
14	TRBJ2-7	TRBV6-1	CASSEIHRADEQYF
18	TRBJ2-6	TRBV18	CASSVGMDITKSGQRLTF
16	TRBJ2-1	TRBV7-2	CASSLVAGGPYNEQFF
15	TRBJ1-2	TRBV18	CASSPPTGRIDGYTF
14	TRBJ1-2	TRBV25-1	CASSEVIQGKGYTF
15	TRBJ1-1	TRBV30	CAWVSGTGIDTEAFF
13	TRBJ2-4	TRBV15	CATSMGTRRVQYF
12	TRBJ2-7	TRBV29-1	CSAPGQGDEQYF
13	TRBJ2-1	TRBV5-1	CASSWGFGNEQFF
13	TRBJ1-6	TRBV7-9	CASSFGGDSPLHF